This TCR beta chain was identified during a study of shared clonotypes between healthy human individuals. DNA at around 200 ng, 25,000 to 35,000 T cell genomes, went into sorted-subset replicate PCRs. The assay was immunoSEQ multiplex PCR, and TCRdb's table has in-frame clones only and misses some. The table includes 2.3 million or so clones, more than 80% detected once. CDR1 and CDR2 from the germline V gene are MGHRA and YSYEKL. The CDR3 runs 16 residues. Trimming cost V 4 bases and J 1 base; bases outside gene matches: 7. This clone was detected only once. Material: naive CD4+ T cells from PBMCs. The subset: CD45RA+ positively selected. The rearrangement uses TRBV4-1 and TRBJ2-1, with TRBD2 matching over 7 bases. This receptor was taken from a man younger than 35 in good health. Some clones in this sample may be carry-over from other donors' samples. The CDR3 region is CASSPLGGSSYNEQFF. CDR3 nucleotides: TGCGCCAGCAGCCCTTTGGGCGGGAGTTCCTACAATGAGCAGTTCTTC.